This passage covers 15 T cell receptor beta chains from one sample sequenced in a study of OX40 agonist ivuxolimab in advanced cancers. Library creation used the immunoSEQ multiplex PCR assay. Entries here come from immuneACCESS through TCRdb and include only in-frame sequences with V and J called. Some clones fail to appear in such tables; in the studies checked, an unresolved V gene covers under half of the shortfall, and the cause of the remainder is unknown. The sample includes more than 45,000 clones, with roughly 86% observed a single time. 2% to 3% of the sample is taken by the ten largest. Source: CD4+ or CD8+ T cells sorted from blood, taken in a trial of the OX40 agonist ivuxolimab. These TCRs come from an adult with an advanced solid tumor such as melanoma, head and neck, liver or kidney cancer.

J is TRBJ1-1 and V is TRBV13; perhaps TRBD1 as D (6 bases). This CDR3 region has 17 residues. Trimming removed 5 bases at V and 3 bases at J, with 22 bases between. CDR1 and CDR2 from the germline V gene are PRHDT and FYEKMQ (reference sequence). The CDR3 reads CASSLKVGGSLDTEAFF. The CDR3 DNA reads as TGTGCCAGCAGCCTAAAGGTAGGGGGTTCCCTAGACACTGAAGCTTTCTTT.

V and J are TRBV27 and TRBJ2-3; weak D call: TRBD1 (6 bases). The CDR3 totals 15 residues. CDR1 MNHEY and CDR2 SMNVEV come from the germline V gene (reference sequence). V gave up 3 bases and J gave up 5 bases, with 15 bases separating them. CDR3 protein: CASSLQGSTQDTQYF. CDR3 DNA: TGTGCCAGCAGTTTGCAGGGGAGCACACAAGATACGCAGTATTTT.

This chain joins TRBV5-4 and TRBJ2-7; D could derive from TRBD1 or TRBD2 (5 bases each). This CDR3 contains 14 residues. V was cut by 1 base and J by 0 bases, with 8 bases left in between. Germline CDR1 is SGHNT and CDR2 is YYREEE (reference sequence). CDR3 region: CASSLPGSSYEQYF. For the CDR3, the DNA is TGTGCCAGCAGCTTGCCAGGGAGCTCCTACGAGCAGTACTTC.

The genes are TRBV30 and TRBJ1-5, with TRBD1 as a possible D gene (6 bases). CDR1 is GTSNPN, CDR2 SVGIG, per germline (reference sequence). V was cut by 5 bases and J by 0 bases, with 8 bases left in between. The CDR3 spans 13 residues. This CDR3 reads CAWQGNSNQPQHF. CDR3 sequence (DNA): TGTGCCTGGCAGGGGAATAGCAATCAGCCCCAGCATTTT.

The rearrangement uses TRBV11-2 and TRBJ2-5; D gene uncertain. The end of the DNA aligns better with TRBJ2-7, so the J call may be wrong. CDR1 SGHAT and CDR2 FQNNGV come from the germline V gene. The CDR3 sequence is 16 residues long. The CDR3 loop is CASSLDLASRTYEQYF. The CDR3 DNA is TGTGCCAGCAGCTTAGACCTGGCTAGTAGGACGTACGAGCAGTACTTC.

This chain links TRBV7-9 with TRBJ1-1, with no clear D. V lost 2 bases and J lost 3, with 4 bases in between. Per the germline V gene, CDR1 is SEHNR and CDR2 is FQNEAQ (reference sequence). This CDR3 is built from 12 residues. CDR3 sequence reads: CASSLPDTEAFF. CDR3 in DNA: TGTGCCAGCAGCTTACCAGACACTGAAGCTTTCTTT.

The V call is TRBV28, the J call TRBJ1-6, with a possible D match to TRBD1 (6 bases). This CDR3 has 15 residues. Trimming removed 6 bases from V and 8 bases from J, with 17 bases in between. Germline V CDR1 and CDR2: MDHEN, SYDVKM. The chain's CDR3 is CASRKGQTLDSPLHF. CDR3 nucleotides: TGTGCCAGCAGAAAAGGACAGACGCTTGATTCACCCCTCCACTTT.

This chain uses TRBV2 with TRBJ2-5, with D hard to call. This CDR3 is built from 11 residues. Trimming removed 3 bases from V and 4 bases from J, with 3 bases in between. Looked up from germline, CDR1 is SNHLY and CDR2 is FYNNEI. This CDR3 is CASSDTETQYF. CDR3 nucleotides: TGTGCCAGCAGTGATACAGAGACCCAGTACTTC. Full variable domain (outside the CDR3, taken from reference TRBV2 and TRBJ2-5): EPEVTQTPSHQVTQMGQEVILRCVPISNHLYFYWYRQILGQKVEFLVSFYNNEISEKSEIFDDQFSVERPDGSNFTLKIRSTKLEDSAMYFCASSDTETQYFGPGTRLLVL.

This clone has just one count. This chain uses TRBV6-6 with TRBJ2-7, with a tentative D call TRBD1 (6 bases). From germline, CDR1 is MNHNY and CDR2 SVGAGI (reference sequence). The CDR3 runs to 12 residues. V lost 7 bases to trimming and J lost 9 bases, with 16 bases between them. The CDR3 DNA sequence: TGTGCCAGCAAGGACAGTTCCGAGGTGCAGTACTTC. Translated, it gives CASKDSSEVQYF.

As DNA, the CDR3 is TGTGCCAGTAGGAGAATAGCGGGGGGGCCCACCGGGGAGCTGTTTTTT. This codes for CASRRIAGGPTGELFF. This chain connects TRBV19 to TRBJ2-2, with TRBD2 matching 11 bases. V shed 6 bases, J shed 4 bases, and the junction held 7 bases outside the gene matches. CDR1 and CDR2 (germline): LNHDA, SQIVND (reference sequence). This CDR3 has 16 residues.

The chain joins TRBV6-5 to TRBJ1-3; D unclear. This CDR3 region has 13 residues. The V end was cut by 0 bases, the J end by 4 bases, with 4 bases between. Germline V lookup: CDR1 MNHEY, CDR2 SVGAGI. In DNA, the CDR3 is TGTGCCAGCAGTTACTCGATGGGAAACACCATATATTTT. This encodes CASSYSMGNTIYF.

The chain has TRBV7-9 and TRBJ2-5; no definite D call. The CDR3 loop spans 15 amino acids. CDR1 and CDR2 (germline): SEHNR, FQNEAQ (reference sequence). V gave up 3 bases and J gave up 2 bases, with 13 bases separating them. Here the CDR3 DNA reads TGTGCCAGCAGCTTCGGTAATGGCCCGCAAGAGACCCAGTACTTC. Amino acids: CASSFGNGPQETQYF.

This chain connects TRBV6-1 to TRBJ1-3; no definite D call. This CDR3 comprises 13 residues. Looked up from germline, CDR1 is MNHNS and CDR2 is SASEGT. The ends were cut back, 4 bases at V and 0 bases at J, with 4 bases in the middle. The CDR3 nucleotides read TGTGCCAGCAGTGGGACCTCTGGAAACACCATATATTTT. Translation gives CASSGTSGNTIYF.

The chain joins TRBV27 to TRBJ2-7; D ambiguous. V lost 2 bases, J lost 2 bases, and 7 bases lay in between. Germline CDR1 and CDR2: MNHEY and SMNVEV (reference sequence). The CDR3 totals 13 residues. The CDR3 reads CASSLSSPYEQYF. The CDR3 DNA is TGTGCCAGCAGTTTAAGCAGCCCCTACGAGCAGTACTTC.

V is TRBV6-6 and J is TRBJ2-2; 8 positions agree with TRBD2. Losses at the gene ends were 11 bases for V and 6 bases for J; bases not matched to a gene: 5. Per the germline V gene, CDR1 is MNHNY and CDR2 is SVGAGI (reference sequence). The CDR3 has 12 residues. CDR3 residues: CAGRGGPGELFF. CDR3 DNA: TGTGCCGGACGGGGGGGGCCCGGGGAGCTGTTTTTT.